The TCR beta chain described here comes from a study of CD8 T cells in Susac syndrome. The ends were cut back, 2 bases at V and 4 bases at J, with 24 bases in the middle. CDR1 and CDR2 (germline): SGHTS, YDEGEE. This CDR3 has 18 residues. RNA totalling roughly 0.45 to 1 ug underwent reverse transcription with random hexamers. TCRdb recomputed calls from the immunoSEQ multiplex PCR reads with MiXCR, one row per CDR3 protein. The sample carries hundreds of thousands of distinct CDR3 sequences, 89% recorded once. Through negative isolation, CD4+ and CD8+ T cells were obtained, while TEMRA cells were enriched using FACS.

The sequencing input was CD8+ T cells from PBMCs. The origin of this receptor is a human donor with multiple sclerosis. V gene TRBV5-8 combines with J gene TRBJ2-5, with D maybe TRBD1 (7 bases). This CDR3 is CASSFALPTGPGVETQYF. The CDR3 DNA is TGTGCCAGCAGCTTTGCACTCCCGACAGGGCCGGGAGTAGAGACCCAGTACTTC.